These T cell receptor beta chains were read from a single sample in a study of blood T cell repertoires in COVID-19. Sequenced by immunoSEQ multiplex PCR; TCRdb stores in-frame clones only, minus some. The sample records approximately 180,000 clones, 70% to 90% being singletons. Sequencing used peripheral blood. The receptors derive from a woman over 75 with acute or convalescent COVID-19. Each CDR3 is given without its conserved first and last residue.

v_call | cdr3_length | cdr3_aa
TRBV30 | 13 | AWSARTQENTEAF
TRBV7-2 | 12 | ASSLAAYQETQY
TRBV6-5 | 14 | ASSYSGGANTGELF
TRBV3-1/TRBV3-2 | 14 | ASSPRPGQGREKLF
TRBV29-1 | 12 | SVEGLAGFNEQF
TRBV5-1 | 10 | ASSSGKDIQY
TRBV6-5 | 13 | ASSTGPSLGDGYT
TRBV6-5 | 10 | ASSPRPTEAF
TRBV19 | 13 | ASSIEGRTFYGYT
TRBV11-3 | 13 | ASSLGTGGRETQY
TRBV19 | 13 | ASSPQRGTNTEAF
TRBV4-1 | 11 | ASSLRTGYEQY
TRBV7-3 | 13 | ASSLGDRRNTEAF
TRBV27 | 15 | ASSPREGGSGANVLT
TRBV5-4 | 15 | ASSWKTGDERNTEAF
TRBV27 | 12 | ASSPGQIYNEQF
TRBV5-5 | 13 | ASSRSSDSGETQY
TRBV27 | 13 | ASSLIFSRVETQY
TRBV2 | 11 | ASMWTPNTEAF
TRBV7-9 | 11 | ASSFYSGSGYT
TRBV4-1 | 18 | ASSQDRSSGDLSAKNIQY
TRBV3-1/TRBV3-2 | 15 | ASSQSGRVRSTDTQY
TRBV19 | 14 | ASRQGWWSPNEKLF
TRBV24-1 | 15 | ATSEPGLAGRSDTQY
TRBV7-2 | 14 | ASSHQTGLAQETQY
TRBV6-5 | 12 | ASTPGGGDYGYT
TRBV5-6 | 12 | ASSLTGWNTEAF
TRBV7-2 | 14 | ASSLSISGSRNEQF
TRBV5-5 | 14 | ASSLAGRTPGYGYT
TRBV7-2 | 12 | ASSSVGVSTEAF
TRBV11-2 | 14 | ASSPYRELTNEKLF
TRBV19 | 12 | ASSPPGINEKLF
TRBV2 | 12 | ASSDGGGRLSQY
TRBV6-2/TRBV6-3 | 12 | ASSRGGPIETQY
TRBV18 | 13 | ASSPRQGLNYGYT
TRBV9 | 11 | ASSVPGGGGYT
TRBV27 | 13 | ASRREQGPQETQY
TRBV10-2 | 12 | ASRLAGGPYEQY
TRBV2 | 12 | ASRSLAVYNEQF
TRBV7-9 | 10 | ASSYQGNEQF
TRBV5-1 | 13 | ASSVSGGGTGELF
TRBV25-1 | 13 | ASSEFQGRYSPLH
TRBV6-5 | 13 | ASRGTGGGWTEAF